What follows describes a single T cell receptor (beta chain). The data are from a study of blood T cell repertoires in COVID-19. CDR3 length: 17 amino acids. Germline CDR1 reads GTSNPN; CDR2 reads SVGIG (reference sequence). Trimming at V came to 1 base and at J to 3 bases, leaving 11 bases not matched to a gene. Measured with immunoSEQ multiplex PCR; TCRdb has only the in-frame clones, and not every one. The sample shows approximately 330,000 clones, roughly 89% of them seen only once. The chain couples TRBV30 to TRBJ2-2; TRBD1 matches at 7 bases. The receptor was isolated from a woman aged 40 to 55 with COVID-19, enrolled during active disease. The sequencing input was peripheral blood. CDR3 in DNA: TGTGCCTGGAGTGGCATCGGCAGGGGGTTCGACACCGGGGAGCTGTTTTTT. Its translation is CAWSGIGRGFDTGELFF.